This T cell receptor (beta chain) originates from a study of CD8 T cells in ankylosing spondylitis. General observations from the study: From matched ankylosing spondylitis synovial fluid, disease-linked clones were reportedly recovered at significantly enriched levels. With a CD8+ phenotype, disease-linked clones were relatively rare in peripheral blood. Existing reports had already noted some motif variants in reactive arthritis synovial fluid and blood.

Quantitative 5'-RACE with molecular barcodes produced the TCR beta libraries. One entry per CDR3 protein, called by TCRdb with MiXCR from the 5' RACE reads. The repertoire holds about 240,000 distinct CDR3 sequences, with approximately 12% as singletons. The table lists this clonotype with a count of one. Its antigen is not identified. The CDR3 runs 13 residues. The ends lost 7 bases at V and 5 bases at J; junction bases unmatched: 4. From germline, CDR1 is SGHVS and CDR2 FNYEAQ. The sequence was collected from a male donor with ankylosing spondylitis or in good health (not recorded which). The sample comprised blood, either unsorted or a sorted T cell fraction (not recorded which). The chain links TRBV7-6 to TRBJ2-3; 9 bases are shared with TRBD1. The CDR3 DNA follows: TGTGCCAGCACCCTGACAGGGGGAGATACGCAGTATTTT. Amino acids: CASTLTGGDTQYF.